These 19 T cell receptor beta chains were all obtained from the same sample, sequenced in a study of early T cells in non-severe SARS-CoV-2 infection. MiXCR, applied by TCRdb to the 5' RACE reads, yields one record per CDR3 protein. Of about 33,000 distinct CDR3 sequences listed, around 7% are singletons. The sequencing input was whole blood. These receptors came from an adult who was a healthcare worker with PCR-confirmed SARS-CoV-2 infection or an uninfected control (not recorded which).

The rearrangement uses TRBV12-3 or TRBV12-4 and TRBJ2-3, with a weak D call TRBD2 (6 bases). V dropped 3 bases and J dropped 2 bases, with 15 bases sitting between them. This CDR3 region has 16 residues. CDR3 region: CASSLVLAEPTDTQYF. The DNA of the CDR3 is TGTGCCAGCAGTTTGGTCTTAGCGGAGCCCACAGATACGCAGTATTTT.

V usage is TRBV27 and J usage is TRBJ2-1; TRBD2 matches at 10 bases. With 8 bases clipped from V and 8 bases from J, the junction kept 21 bases outside the gene matches. Germline CDR1 reads MNHEY; CDR2 reads SMNVEV (reference sequence). The CDR3 has 18 amino acids. CDR3 sequence (DNA): TGTGCCAGCGGCCCCTTCAGTTCCTCCAGCGGGAGGGAGGATGAGCAGTTCTTC. This sequence encodes CASGPFSSSSGREDEQFF.

This clonotype occurred a few times. The chain uses TRBV29-1 and TRBJ2-7; 8 bases are shared with TRBD1. The CDR3 has 13 residues. Trimming took 2 bases from V and 3 from J; bases not matched to a gene: 3. The germline gives CDR1 SQVTM, CDR2 ANQGSEA. As DNA, the CDR3 is TGCAGCGTTGAAATGGACAGGGACTACGAGCAGTACTTC. Translated: CSVEMDRDYEQYF.

This clonotype was seen only a few times. This chain links TRBV18 with TRBJ1-5; D possibly corresponds to TRBD1 (6 bases). This CDR3 has 15 residues. V lost 4 bases and J lost 4, with 14 bases in between. Germline V gene sequence: CDR1 KGHSH, CDR2 LQKENI. The CDR3 spells CASSQNRDTNQPQHF. The CDR3 DNA is TGTGCCAGCTCACAGAACCGGGACACTAATCAGCCCCAGCATTTT.

This clonotype was detected many times. The chain carries TRBV7-9 and TRBJ2-7; 7 nucleotides agree with TRBD2. This CDR3 is built from 13 residues. The germline V gene encodes CDR1 SEHNR and CDR2 FQNEAQ (reference sequence). J lost 5 bases, V lost 5 bases, and 6 bases had no gene match. The CDR3 spells CASSPGAGDEQYF. The DNA of the CDR3 is TGTGCCAGCAGCCCTGGGGCGGGAGACGAGCAGTACTTC.

At least ten counts were recorded for this clonotype. The chain couples TRBV12-3 or TRBV12-4 to TRBJ1-1; D remains unclear. This CDR3 is 12 amino acids long. V lost 0 bases, J lost 4 bases, and 3 bases lay in between. The CDR3 DNA sequence: TGTGCCAGCAGTTTAGCGGGCACTGAAGCTTTCTTT. It yields the protein CASSLAGTEAFF.

The CDR3 is CATSRLLDGSSSYEQYF. The CDR3 nucleotides read TGTGCCACCAGCAGATTACTAGACGGATCGTCCTCCTACGAGCAGTACTTC. The chain joins TRBV15 to TRBJ2-7, with D perhaps matching TRBD2 (5 bases). Per germline, CDR1 LNHNV and CDR2 YYDKDF (reference sequence). This CDR3 comprises 17 residues. V lost 2 bases, J lost 0 bases, and 17 bases lay in between.

The genes are TRBV24-1 and TRBJ2-2; tentatively, D is TRBD1 (7 bases). Germline V gives CDR1 KGHDR, CDR2 SFDVKD. The CDR3 consists of 15 residues. V dropped 9 bases and J dropped 0 bases, with 13 bases sitting between them. The CDR3 DNA is TGTGCCACCGCGGGACAGCCCCCGAACACCGGGGAGCTGTTTTTT. Its translation is CATAGQPPNTGELFF.

The sample holds a few counts of this clonotype. The chain carries TRBV7-8 and TRBJ1-1, with D possibly TRBD1 on 6 matching bases. The length of the CDR3 is 17 residues. V was clipped by 5 bases and J by 0 bases, with 19 bases between them. The germline V gene has CDR1 SGHVS and CDR2 FQNEAQ. The CDR3, as DNA: TGTGCCAGCAGCGTACGACAGGCGGGTTACATGAACACTGAAGCTTTCTTT. Translated, it gives CASSVRQAGYMNTEAFF.

The table lists this clonotype with a few counts. This rearrangement joins TRBV15 to TRBJ1-2; no clear D. The CDR3 runs 16 residues. Germline-derived CDR1 and CDR2 are LNHNV and YYDKDF (reference sequence). Trimming took 4 bases from V and 3 from J, leaving 18 bases between them. Here the CDR3 DNA reads TGTGCCACCAGCACCAAGCCGGGGTTTGATGACTATGGCTACACCTTC. Its translation: CATSTKPGFDDYGYTF. The full variable domain, rest sourced from reference TRBV15 and TRBJ1-2, is DAMVIQNPRYQVTQFGKPVTLSCSQTLNHNVMYWYQQKSSQAPKLLFHYYDKDFNNEADTPDNFQSRRPNTSFCFLDIRSPGLGDTAMYLCATSTKPGFDDYGYTFGSGTRLTVV.

The CDR3 DNA reads TGTGCCAGTGACAGGCCCCCCTACGAGCAGTACTTC. Its translation is CASDRPPYEQYF. The V and J genes are TRBV27 and TRBJ2-7; tentatively, D is TRBD1 (6 bases). The V gene lost 9 bases and the J gene lost 2 bases, with 11 bases spanning the gap. CDR3 length: 12 amino acids. CDR1 MNHEY and CDR2 SMNVEV come from the germline V gene (reference sequence).

In its sample, this clonotype was seen many times. V gene TRBV7-8 combines with J gene TRBJ1-2, with D possibly being TRBD1 (5 bases). Trimming took off 1 base at V and 0 bases at J, with 6 bases between the two ends. This CDR3 has 14 amino acids. Per the germline V gene, CDR1 is SGHVS and CDR2 is FQNEAQ. The CDR3 region is CASSLGGANYGYTF. CDR3 coding DNA: TGTGCCAGCAGCTTAGGGGGGGCTAACTATGGCTACACCTTC.

The V gene is TRBV20-1, the J gene TRBJ2-3, with a tentative D call TRBD2 (5 bases). Germline V gives CDR1 DFQATT, CDR2 SNEGSKA (reference sequence). CDR3 length equals 13 residues. The V end was cut by 6 bases, the J end by 4 bases, with 14 bases between. CDR3 region: CSAGRDGPDTQYF. The CDR3 coding sequence is TGCAGTGCGGGGAGAGACGGCCCAGATACGCAGTATTTT.

This clonotype was observed at least ten times. CDR3 bases: TGTGCCAGCAGCTTTGGGAAAGCGGTTTTCCGGTACAATGAGCAGTTCTTC. Its protein is CASSFGKAVFRYNEQFF. The gene calls are TRBV11-2 and TRBJ2-1, with a possible D match to TRBD2 (5 bases). The length of the CDR3 is 17 residues. Trimming pared 3 bases from V and 4 bases from J, leaving 19 bases between. The germline CDR1 and CDR2 sequences are SGHAT and FQNNGV.

This clonotype came up many times. The chain links TRBV7-3 to TRBJ2-2; 11 positions agree with TRBD2. J was trimmed by 2 bases and V by 5 bases; bases with no gene match: 13. CDR1 and CDR2 from the germline V gene are SGHTA and FQGTGA. CDR3 size: 19 residues. CDR3: CASSPPLGSGRVNTGELFF. The DNA for the CDR3 is TGTGCCAGCAGCCCCCCCCTGGGTAGCGGGAGGGTAAACACCGGGGAGCTGTTTTTT.

J is TRBJ2-7 and V is TRBV7-2; 8 nucleotides agree with TRBD1. Looked up from germline, CDR1 is SGHTA and CDR2 is FQGNSA. The V segment lost 1 base and the J segment 3 bases; nucleotides outside the gene matches: 14. The CDR3 spans 18 residues. The CDR3 DNA reads TGTGCCAGCAGCTTAGGGTGGACAGGGCCTCACCACGGCTACGAGCAGTACTTC. Amino acid sequence: CASSLGWTGPHHGYEQYF.

This clonotype was counted a single time. The chain recombines TRBV24-1 with TRBJ2-1; D unresolved. Germline V gene data show CDR1 as KGHDR and CDR2 as SFDVKD. With 1 base removed from V and 0 bases from J, the gap between germline ends came to 9 bases. CDR3 size: 16 residues. The CDR3 sequence: CATSDFGRSSYNEQFF. The CDR3 region has the DNA TGTGCCACCAGTGATTTCGGCAGGAGCTCCTACAATGAGCAGTTCTTC.

Worth noting for this clonotype: Just one base apart from a much larger clone, this may be a read error. V usage is TRBV6-1 and J usage is TRBJ1-1, with 7 bases lining up with TRBD1. This CDR3 spans 17 amino acids. Germline trimming cut 0 bases from V and 1 base from J; bases unmatched to any gene: 8. Per germline, CDR1 MNHNS and CDR2 SASEGT. The CDR3 region has the DNA TGTGCCAGCAGTGAAGCGGTTGTCAGGGGGAGGAACACTGAAGCTTTCTTT. It translates to CASSEAVVRGRNTEAFF.

The table lists this clonotype with many counts. This rearrangement joins TRBV11-2 to TRBJ1-1; D gene unclear. With 10 bases removed from V and 1 base from J, the gap between germline ends came to 28 bases. This CDR3 has 18 residues. CDR1 SGHAT and CDR2 FQNNGV come from the germline V gene. The CDR3 bases are TGTGCCACCTCATCGCACCCCACCCTCGGCGGAGGGAACACTGAAGCTTTCTTT. Protein product: CATSSHPTLGGGNTEAFF.